This T cell receptor (beta chain) was retrieved from a study of cytomegalovirus exposure and HLA in healthy donors. A few counts support this clone. Assay: immunoSEQ multiplex PCR; the TCRdb copy retains only in-frame clones and omits some. The table lists 250,000 to 400,000 clones, about nine tenths of them singletons. It was the approximately 130-subject validation cohort, separate from the roughly 700-subject first cohort, to which the donors belonged. V lost 1 base and J lost 4, with 5 bases in between. The germline CDR1 and CDR2 sequences are MDHEN and SYDVKM. The length of the CDR3 is 12 residues.

The rearrangement uses TRBV28 and TRBJ2-7; D is ambiguous. Sequencing was done on a sample of PBMCs. The sequence derives from a woman under 40 in good health and CMV-seropositive. The CDR3 reads CASSLLEYEQYF. The DNA for the CDR3 is TGTGCCAGCAGTTTATTGGAGTACGAGCAGTACTTC.